Detailed here is one T cell receptor beta chain. Its antigen remains undetermined. Base qualities are not provided; no much larger clone lies one nucleotide away. The CDR3 starts with the cysteine, ends with the phenylalanine, and has 14 residues. Left in the record is the CDR3 DNA by itself, 42 bases read in frame from the first base. V trim: 1 base; J trim: 6 bases; unmatched bases: 4. From a lookup of the germline V gene (reference sequence), CDR1 and CDR2 are GTSNPN and SVGIG. CD8 naive samples consisted of CD45RO-negative cells that were positively selected for CCR7, yielding a CD45RA+CCR7+ population without TemRA cells. Donors were healthy HIV-negative adults with no recently reported acute infections or vaccinations. All donors were Caucasian adults living in Nashville, Tennessee, USA. After blood collection by leukapheresis, PBMCs were isolated using Ficoll-Histopaque density gradient centrifugation and then cryopreserved in the vapor phase of liquid nitrogen. Analytical flow cytometry was used to check the purity and quantity of each magnetically sorted T cell population. Each sorted fraction had its genomic DNA isolated and then quantified by UV absorbance on a Nanodrop 2000c.

The sample comes from a study of shared clonotypes between healthy human individuals (dated by TCRdb to the early 2020s). Study-level background: A few men and two women, aged 18 to 49 years, made up the cohort. For each donor, three plates each were used for CD4 naive and CD4 memory, two plates were used for CD8 naive, and one plate was used for CD8 memory. To estimate repertoire size and how much clonotypes are shared between individuals, the study performed deep sequencing of blood TCR repertoires from roughly five healthy adults. Different laboratories and diverse techniques were used to prepare libraries and sequence TCR repertoires, to increase sequencing depth and limit assay-specific biases. Each donor's leukapheresis produced roughly between roughly 0.9 and 9 billion PBMCs. Study-wide findings and limitations: When several donors were compared, the shared fraction of clonotypes was 5% to 6.5% for naive CD4, approximately 3.5% for naive CD8, roughly 2.5% for memory CD4, and around 0.4% for memory CD8. Naive subsets generally had larger estimated clonotype richness than memory subsets did. The genetic and exposure-history diversity represented was limited by the small number of donors. Even with the large sequencing depth, rarefaction of the sorted-subset datasets indicated that sequencing was incomplete. Sampling was limited to blood, and TCR repertoires in tissue likely differ from TCR repertoires in blood. Higher generation probabilities were observed for clonotypes shared by all four sorted-subset donors than for non-shared clonotypes. Based on pairwise subsampling, the degree of clonotype sharing among donors was expected to be affected by sequencing depth.

TCR CDR3 regions were amplified from genomic DNA by multiplex PCR using the deep immunoSEQ assay. Extracted genomic DNA from each cell subset was spread evenly across all wells of several immunoSEQ 96-well plates, with each plate serving as a replicate. For sorted subsets, 200 to 250 ng genomic DNA, equal to 30,000 or so T cell genomes, was loaded into each replicate PCR. Purified libraries were quantified with a Qubit 3.0 fluorometer, sized on a Bioanalyzer 2100, and re-quantified with the KAPA Library Quantification kit. Each immunoSEQ 96-well plate was sequenced on its own single-read 150-cycle Illumina NextSeq 550 flow cell. As for the original processing: The immunoSEQ output contained only junctional sequences without quality scores, so filtering could not match that applied to full-length reads. To assign V/J genes and CDR3, sequences were annotated using PyIR, a Python wrapper for IgBLAST v1.9, with IMGT germline references. Reads were removed for weak V/J assignments (E-value above 1e-6), missing CDR3, stop codons, out-of-frame junctions, or ambiguous translated residues. V3J clonotypes were defined by identical inferred V gene, J gene, and CDR3 amino acid sequence. Percentage overlap between repertoires was computed as shared unique clonotypes divided by the size of the smaller repertoire. Three approaches were used to assess repertoire richness: RTK rarefaction, the Chao1 estimator, and Recon v2.1 estimates of unobserved clonotypes. Generation probabilities were computed with OLGA for all TCRbeta clonotypes obtained by the gDNA method from four donors. Drawn from immuneACCESS, this table holds only the in-frame rearrangements with V and J called that TCRdb kept. Clones are partly lost; checked studies trace under half to an unresolved V gene and leave the rest unexplained. V and J calls and clone size are as listed in that table; D and trimming were resolved from the DNA. The sample table shows about 2 million clones, and around 96% are seen once. Of the sample, less than 1.5% is held by the ten largest clones.

The chain couples TRBV30 to TRBJ2-7; TRBD1 fits 12 bases in the junction. What was sequenced was naive CD8+ T cells sorted from blood. This sample's cell subset or site label indicates: CD45RA+CCR7+. The sequence derives from a young man in good health. In nucleotide form, the sequence is TGTGCCTGGAGTGATGGGACAGGGGGCTTCGAGCAGTACTTC. Its protein is CAWSDGTGGFEQYF.